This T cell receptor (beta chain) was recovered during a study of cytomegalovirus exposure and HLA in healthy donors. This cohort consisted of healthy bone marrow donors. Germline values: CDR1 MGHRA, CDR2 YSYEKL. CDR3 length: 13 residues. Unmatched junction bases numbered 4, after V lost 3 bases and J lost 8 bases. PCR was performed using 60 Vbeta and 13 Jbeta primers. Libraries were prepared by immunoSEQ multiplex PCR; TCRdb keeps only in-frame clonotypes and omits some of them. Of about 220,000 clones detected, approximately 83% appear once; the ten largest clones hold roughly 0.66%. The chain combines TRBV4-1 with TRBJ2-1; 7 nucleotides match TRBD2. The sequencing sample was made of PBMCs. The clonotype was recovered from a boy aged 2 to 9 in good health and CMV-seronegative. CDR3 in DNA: TGCGCCAGCAGCCAGTTAAGCGGGGATGAGCAGTTCTTC. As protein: CASSQLSGDEQFF.